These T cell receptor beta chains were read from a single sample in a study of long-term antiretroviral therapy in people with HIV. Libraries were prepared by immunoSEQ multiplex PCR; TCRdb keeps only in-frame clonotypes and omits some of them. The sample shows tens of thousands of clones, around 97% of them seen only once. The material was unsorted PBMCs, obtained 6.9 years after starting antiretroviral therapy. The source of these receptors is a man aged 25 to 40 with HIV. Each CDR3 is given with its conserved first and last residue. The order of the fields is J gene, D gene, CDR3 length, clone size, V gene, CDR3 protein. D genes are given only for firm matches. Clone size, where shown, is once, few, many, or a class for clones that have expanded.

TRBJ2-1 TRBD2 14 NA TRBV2 CASHIKRELNEQFF
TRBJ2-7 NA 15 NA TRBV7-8 CASSLGWIGPYEQYF
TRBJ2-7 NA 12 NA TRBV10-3 CAISGQDYEQYF
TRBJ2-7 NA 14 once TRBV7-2 CASSLLADDREQYF
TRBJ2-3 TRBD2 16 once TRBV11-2 CASSLGGLAGTDTQYF
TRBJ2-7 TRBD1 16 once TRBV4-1 CASSQGTARDSYEQYF
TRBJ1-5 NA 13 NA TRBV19 CASGTYSNQPQHF
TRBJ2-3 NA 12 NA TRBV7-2 CASSLGRDTQYF
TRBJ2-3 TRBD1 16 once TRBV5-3 CARSSPGTECAGTQYF
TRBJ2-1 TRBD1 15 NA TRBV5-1 CASSLLTGGAGEQFF
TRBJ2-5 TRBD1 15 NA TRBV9 CASSARDRGQETQYF
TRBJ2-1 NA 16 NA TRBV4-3 CASSQDWGGVDNEQFF
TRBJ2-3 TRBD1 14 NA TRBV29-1 CSVGGTGYTDTQYF
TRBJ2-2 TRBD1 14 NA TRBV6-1 CASGGKQGTGELFF
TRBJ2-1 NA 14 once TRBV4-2 CASSPSTDLAEQFF
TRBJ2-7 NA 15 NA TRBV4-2 CASSFGGPEPVEQYF
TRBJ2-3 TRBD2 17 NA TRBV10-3 CAISPGTSGGTTDTQYF
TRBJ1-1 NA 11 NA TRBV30 CAREEGTEAFF
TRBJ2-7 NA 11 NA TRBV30 CAWTEGYEQYF
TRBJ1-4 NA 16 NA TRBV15 CATSRAISGVNEKLFF
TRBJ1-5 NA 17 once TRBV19 CASSRGRRGYSNQPQHF
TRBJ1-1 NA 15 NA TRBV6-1 CASSEWGGENTEAFF
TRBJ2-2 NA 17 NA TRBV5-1 CASSLGQGFSNTGELFF
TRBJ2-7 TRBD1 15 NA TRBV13 CASSQAGQGTYEQYF
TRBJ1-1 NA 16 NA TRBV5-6 CASDGGREEGNTEAFF
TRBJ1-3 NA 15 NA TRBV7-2 CASSLHETPGNTIYF
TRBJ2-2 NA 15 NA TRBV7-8 CASMGEAQGTGELFF
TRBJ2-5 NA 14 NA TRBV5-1 CATADPGRGETQYF
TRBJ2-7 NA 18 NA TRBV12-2 CASRLVPHGGNPFYEQYF
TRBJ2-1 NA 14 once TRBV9 CASSLYPDSSREFF
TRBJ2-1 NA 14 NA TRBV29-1 CSVEGVLNYNEQFF
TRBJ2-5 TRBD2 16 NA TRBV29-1 CSVDDRSGGSGETQYF
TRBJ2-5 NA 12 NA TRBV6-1 CATGGSSETQYF
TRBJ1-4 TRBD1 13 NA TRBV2 CASSGEGQGKLFF
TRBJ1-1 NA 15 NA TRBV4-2 CASSQQEVGNTEAFF
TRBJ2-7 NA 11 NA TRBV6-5 CASTNQYEQYF
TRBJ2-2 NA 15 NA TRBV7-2 CASSLASSNTGELFF
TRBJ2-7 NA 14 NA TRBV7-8 CASSLRPTSYEQYF
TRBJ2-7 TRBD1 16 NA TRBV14 CASSQESGRGRYEQYF
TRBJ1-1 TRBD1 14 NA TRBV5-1 CASSLVRGLTEAFF
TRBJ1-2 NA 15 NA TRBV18 CASSLRASQGYGYTF
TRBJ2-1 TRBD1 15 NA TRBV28 CASRGQGMAYNEQFF
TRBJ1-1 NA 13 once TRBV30 CAWSVRGDTEAFF
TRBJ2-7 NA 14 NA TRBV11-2 CASTINPGSYEQYF
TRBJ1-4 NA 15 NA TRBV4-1 CASSQEQRLGGELFF
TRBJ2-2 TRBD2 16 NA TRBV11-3 CASSLELAGRTGELFF
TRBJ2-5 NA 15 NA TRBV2 CASSDLRDNQETQYF
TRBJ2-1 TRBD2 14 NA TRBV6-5 CASSSTSGRVEQFF
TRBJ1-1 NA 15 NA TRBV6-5 CASSHLNVMNTEAFF
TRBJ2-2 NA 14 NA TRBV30 CAWSAGPYTGELFF
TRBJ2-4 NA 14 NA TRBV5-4 CASSLDLAKNIQYF
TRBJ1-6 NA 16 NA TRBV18 CASSPMDSPGGSPLHF